In this sample, the clone carrying this T cell receptor (beta chain) turned up many times. Its target is not known. Before being chosen for sequencing, patients had shown CD8+CD57+ cell expansion by flow cytometry. Patients, without exception, had severe acquired aplastic anemia. According to the study, genomic DNA was the template for TCR beta VDJ and CDR3 profiling. TCRdb recomputed calls from the reads with MiXCR, one row per CDR3 protein. The profile shows more than 150,000 distinct CDR3 sequences, about 44% of them singletons. The data were obtained in a study of CD8+CD57+ T cells in acquired aplastic anemia. Study information: Sorted cells (CD4+ and CD8+) yielded DNA amounts that averaged around 3.5 ug.

Study-wide points: Controls did not differ significantly from patients in CD8+ Simpson's diversity.

The material sequenced was sorted CD4+, CD8+, or CD8+CD57+ T cells (not recorded which) from PBMCs. This clonotype originated in a human donor with aplastic anemia.

CDR3 sequence reads: CASSLTGKSSYNSPLHF. The DNA of the CDR3 is TGTGCCAGCAGCTTGACAGGGAAGAGCTCCTATAATTCACCCCTCCACTTT. The chain couples TRBV7-6 to TRBJ1-6; 7 bases agree with TRBD1. This CDR3 spans 17 amino acids. Germline V lookup: CDR1 SGHVS, CDR2 FNYEAQ. J was trimmed by 0 bases and V by 3 bases; bases with no gene match: 5.